A single sample is the source of the 9 T cell receptor beta chains below, sequenced in a study of T cells in Graves' hyperthyroidism and ophthalmopathy. Amplified TCR beta CDR3 regions came from RNA transcripts. An initial round of RT-PCR targeting the TCR CDR3 relied on the HTBI primer set. Each CDR3 protein gets one entry after TCRdb re-called the multiplex PCR reads with MiXCR. The sample has 50,000 to 75,000 distinct CDR3 sequences, roughly 49% seen once; the top ten hold approximately 13%. The sample consisted of blood. The receptors were gathered from a woman under 40 with Graves' ophthalmopathy.

Many counts were recorded for this clonotype. The chain uses TRBV20-1 and TRBJ2-4; 7 bases align to TRBD1. There are 14 residues in the CDR3. With 7 bases clipped from V and 3 bases from J, the junction kept 9 bases outside the gene matches. From germline, CDR1 is DFQATT and CDR2 SNEGSKA (reference sequence). CDR3 region: CSVEGAPYKNIQYF. CDR3 bases: TGCAGTGTCGAGGGGGCTCCCTACAAAAACATTCAGTACTTC.

In its sample, this clonotype was seen a few times. The V gene is TRBV7-2, the J gene TRBJ2-3; 8 positions agree with TRBD2. V lost 5 bases to trimming and J lost 0 bases; unmatched junction nucleotides: 16. The CDR3 has 19 residues. Germline-derived CDR1 and CDR2 are SGHTA and FQGNSA. CDR3 coding DNA: TGTGCCAGCAGCCAAGAGGGAGGCGGGAGGCCCCTAAGCACAGATACGCAGTATTTT. Protein product: CASSQEGGGRPLSTDTQYF.

This rearrangement joins TRBV7-3 to TRBJ2-3; D unclear. Germline V CDR1 and CDR2: SGHTA, FQGTGA. Trimming removed 5 bases at V and 11 bases at J, with 17 bases between. The CDR3 loop spans 13 amino acids. The CDR3 region is CASSVSSYNEQYF. CDR3 in DNA: TGTGCCAGCAGCGTGAGCTCCTACAATGAGCAGTATTTT.

In this sample, this clonotype turned up many times. This chain joins TRBV20-1 and TRBJ2-1; 14 bases match TRBD2. The CDR3 runs to 14 residues. Trimming took 5 bases from V and 9 from J; bases not matched to a gene: 6. Looked up from germline, CDR1 is DFQATT and CDR2 is SNEGSKA (reference sequence). The CDR3 here is CSASGLAGVGEQFF. CDR3 DNA: TGCAGTGCTTCGGGACTAGCGGGAGTAGGTGAGCAGTTCTTC.

This clonotype was seen repeatedly, ten times or more. The chain links TRBV6-1 to TRBJ1-1; tentatively, D is TRBD1 (5 bases). This CDR3 has 12 residues. The germline gives CDR1 MNHNS, CDR2 SASEGT. V lost 7 bases to trimming and J lost 5 bases, with 11 bases between them. This CDR3 is CASTFRATEAFF. The DNA for the CDR3 is TGTGCCAGCACCTTCAGGGCGACTGAAGCTTTCTTT.

This clonotype was counted between two and nine times. The chain is built from TRBV19 and TRBJ2-7; D not certain. V was cut by 5 bases and J by 13 bases, with 6 bases left in between. The length of the CDR3 is 8 residues. Germline loops: CDR1 LNHDA, CDR2 SQIVND (reference sequence). In DNA, the CDR3 is TGTGCCAGTAGTGCCCTATACTTC. It encodes CASSALYF.

This clonotype was recorded many times. The chain links TRBV4-2 to TRBJ2-3; 10 nucleotides match TRBD2. CDR1 LGHNA and CDR2 YNFKEQ come from the germline V gene. The junction had 8 bases not matched to a gene; V was cut back by 6 bases and J by 5 bases. CDR3 length equals 15 residues. The CDR3 protein is CASSPSGRAGDTQYF. CDR3 DNA sequence: TGTGCCAGCAGTCCGAGCGGGAGGGCCGGAGATACGCAGTATTTT.

This clonotype was seen ten or more times. One end of the junction is discordant with germline, which a read error may explain. The CDR3 sequence: CARSSNPGRYNSPLHF. CDR3 coding DNA: TGTGCCAGAAGTTCTAATCCGGGACGGTATAATTCACCCCTCCACTTT. The chain employs TRBV6-5 and TRBJ1-6, with D perhaps matching TRBD1 (5 bases). This CDR3 is 16 amino acids long. CDR1 MNHEY and CDR2 SVGAGI come from the germline V gene.

This clonotype was observed many times. V gene TRBV11-1 combines with J gene TRBJ1-2; TRBD1 matches at 7 bases. The length of the CDR3 is 15 residues. CDR1 is SGHAT and CDR2 is FQDESV in the germline V gene (reference sequence). Trimming removed 1 base from V and 4 bases from J; junction bases left unmatched: 6. As DNA, the CDR3 is TGTGCCAGCAGCTTAGTTGCCGGACAGGCCTATGGCTACACCTTC. It encodes CASSLVAGQAYGYTF.